Detailed here is one T cell receptor (beta chain). This clonotype was observed at least ten times. Its antigen remains unidentified. No base qualities exist here, and no much larger clone lies one base off it. The sample comes from a study of CD8 T cells in ankylosing spondylitis (TCRdb year 2017). Study-level background: The study set out to find disease-linked TCR variants by profiling T cell receptor beta repertoires in ankylosing spondylitis patients and healthy donors. Peripheral blood samples were taken, and synovial fluid was additionally collected from ankylosing spondylitis patients. The full study cohort comprised some 27 ankylosing spondylitis patients and about a hundred healthy donors.

Trimming takes 4 bases off V and 7 bases off J; junction bases not matched to a gene: 8. CDR1 and CDR2, per the germline V gene (reference sequence), are GTSNPN and SVGIG. Including the terminal cysteine and phenylalanine, the CDR3 comprises 14 residues. The only DNA kept is the CDR3, 42 bases in frame from the first base. Overall results and qualifications from the work: A TCR beta motif made up of eight highly homologous amino acid variants appeared to be characteristic of blood from ankylosing spondylitis patients. The disease-linked clones had a CD8+ phenotype and were found at relatively low frequencies in peripheral blood. Some TCR beta motif variants had previously been reported in synovial fluid and blood of reactive arthritis patients, which suggested common disease-initiation mechanisms. According to the report, matched synovial fluid samples from ankylosing spondylitis patients were significantly enriched for the disease-linked clones.

The sample was run on an Illumina HiSeq 2500. Quantitative 5'-RACE with molecular barcodes was used to prepare TCR beta libraries. From the authors' description of their analysis: Disease-linked TCR variants were identified with a new computational method built on a probabilistic model of VDJ rearrangement. TCRdb reran the public reads through fastp at Q25 and MiXCR, keeping productive beta chains. A single entry per CDR3 protein holds the most common genes and DNA from its merged rows. These V and J calls rely on TCRdb rather than the paper's analysis. A total of some 130,000 distinct CDR3 sequences appear in this sample, around 6.6% of them only once. The ten largest clones represent under 15% of the sample.

Sample: blood, either unsorted or a sorted T cell fraction (not recorded which). The clonotype originates from a female donor with ankylosing spondylitis or in good health (not recorded which). The chain uses TRBV30 and TRBJ1-5; 9 bases in the middle match TRBD1. The DNA reads as follows: TGTGCCTGGAACGAGGGACAGGGACGCCAGCCCCAGCATTTT. It is translated as CAWNEGQGRQPQHF.